Listed below are T cell receptor beta chains from one sample, sequenced in a study of blood T cells in healthy people across ages. Each CDR3 protein is one row after TCRdb ran MiXCR on the 5' RACE reads. The top ten clones hold 10% to 13% of a sample with more than 900,000 distinct CDR3 sequences, approximately 32% of them seen once. These data also featured in a second study, about T cells of mothers and their children.

Material: blood. These receptors originate from a woman aged 40 to 49 in good health. Each CDR3 is given with its conserved first and last residue. A D gene is named only where the DNA matches it firmly. The size field is filled for only some rows; it gives once, few, many or a size class.

NA,TRBV3-1,many,TRBJ2-5,CASSQAGVRGQQETQYF,TGTGCCAGCAGCCAAGCGGGGGTAAGGGGCCAGCAAGAGACCCAGTACTTC
NA,TRBV9,many,TRBJ2-7,CASSAGGSTGYEQYF,TGTGCCAGCAGCGCCGGGGGATCCACTGGCTACGAGCAGTACTTC
NA,TRBV28,NA,TRBJ2-1,CASSLWQGIPDGGQFF,TGTGCCAGCAGTTTATGGCAGGGAATTCCAGACGGGGGGCAGTTCTTC
NA,TRBV6-6,NA,TRBJ1-5,CASSSPPGSNQPQHF,TGTGCCAGCAGTTCCCCGCCCGGAAGCAATCAGCCCCAGCATTTT
NA,TRBV5-1,NA,TRBJ2-1,CASSLAKGGNVHYNEQFF,TGCGCCAGCAGCTTGGCCAAGGGGGGGAACGTGCACTACAATGAGCAGTTCTTC
NA,TRBV10-3,few,TRBJ2-3,CATNTQGYTDTQYF,TGTGCCACCAATACACAGGGCTACACAGATACGCAGTATTTT
TRBD1,TRBV7-9,few,TRBJ1-5,CASSPTTGSNNQPQHF,TGTGCCAGCAGCCCGACGACAGGGAGTAACAATCAGCCCCAGCATTTT
TRBD2,TRBV20-1,NA,TRBJ2-7,CSAPGSGGETYEQYF,TGCAGTGCTCCGGGTTCGGGGGGGGAGACCTACGAGCAGTACTTC
TRBD1,TRBV18,NA,TRBJ2-3,CASSPPNRGRRAGDTQYF,TGTGCCAGCTCACCACCCAACAGGGGACGTCGGGCGGGAGATACGCAGTATTTT
NA,TRBV10-3,NA,TRBJ1-2,CAISESRGRNNGCTF,TGTGCCATCAGTGAGTCGAGAGGCAGGAATAATGGCTGCACCTTC
NA,TRBV7-9,NA,TRBJ1-5,CASSLDTINQPQHF,TGTGCCAGCAGCTTGGACACGATAAATCAGCCCCAGCATTTT
TRBD2,TRBV27,NA,TRBJ2-5,CASSLSGSGEDWETQYF,TGTGCCAGCAGTTTATCGGGTAGCGGGGAGGATTGGGAGACCCAGTACTTC
TRBD2,TRBV12-5,few,TRBJ2-1,CASGLVLPLAGNNEQFF,TGTGCTAGTGGTTTGGTACTTCCACTAGCGGGGAACAATGAGCAGTTCTTC
TRBD1,TRBV5-1,few,TRBJ2-3,CASSLLTGGPDTQYF,TGCGCCAGCAGCTTACTAACAGGGGGTCCAGATACGCAGTATTTT
TRBD2,TRBV7-2,many,TRBJ2-5,CASSRLAGGGWETQYF,TGTGCCAGCAGTCGACTAGCGGGGGGGGGCTGGGAGACCCAGTACTTC
TRBD1,TRBV28,many,TRBJ2-7,CASSRYRQGAAYEQYF,TGTGCCAGCAGTCGCTATCGACAGGGGGCTGCCTACGAGCAGTACTTC
TRBD2,TRBV7-8,many,TRBJ2-4,CASSSTGTSTKNIQYF,TGTGCCAGCAGCTCAACCGGGACTAGCACCAAAAACATTCAGTACTTC
NA,TRBV9,few,TRBJ2-4,CASSPPTGAQGDKNIQYF,TGTGCCAGCAGCCCCCCCACGGGTGCACAGGGTGACAAAAACATTCAGTACTTC
NA,TRBV18,NA,TRBJ2-3,CASPLSTAQIADTQYF,TGTGCCAGCCCACTGTCGACAGCTCAGATAGCAGATACGCAGTATTTT
NA,TRBV7-2,NA,TRBJ1-5,CASSFQGLPQHF,TGTGCCAGCAGCTTCCAGGGTTTGCCCCAGCATTTT
NA,TRBV20-1,NA,TRBJ2-2,CSARSQAAGERFF,TGCAGTGCTAGATCGCAGGCCGCCGGGGAGCGGTTTTTT
NA,TRBV7-9,few,TRBJ2-7,CASSSNPGTAYVQYF,TGTGCCAGCAGCTCTAACCCCGGGACGGCCTACGTGCAGTACTTC
TRBD2,TRBV4-3,few,TRBJ2-2,CASSRGLGSFPNTGELFF,TGCGCCAGCAGCCGGGGACTAGGCAGTTTTCCGAACACCGGGGAGCTGTTTTTT
NA,TRBV7-9,few,TRBJ2-7,CASSPQYSRKSRGGEQYF,TGTGCCAGCAGCCCCCAGTACTCCCGGAAGAGCAGGGGGGGCGAGCAGTACTTC
TRBD1,TRBV6-6,few,TRBJ1-3,CASSYAQGTFSGNTIYF,TGTGCCAGCAGTTACGCACAGGGGACTTTCTCTGGAAACACCATATATTTT
TRBD1,TRBV28,NA,TRBJ1-1,CASTRTGYMNTEAFF,TGTGCCAGCACGCGGACAGGATACATGAACACTGAAGCTTTCTTT
TRBD2,TRBV25-1,NA,TRBJ2-5,CASSEPGGPGETQYF,TGTGCCAGCAGTGAACCGGGGGGGCCGGGAGAGACCCAGTACTTC
NA,TRBV21-1,NA,TRBJ1-1,CASSTTDRADTKAFF,TGTGCCAGCAGCACGACGGACAGGGCCGACACTAAAGCTTTCTTT
TRBD1,TRBV6-5,many,TRBJ1-2,CASRLTGVSNYGYTF,TGTGCCAGCAGGCTGACAGGGGTATCTAACTATGGCTACACCTTC
TRBD2,TRBV20-1,NA,TRBJ2-5,CSAPGTSGGLVQETQYF,TGCAGTGCTCCCGGGACTAGCGGGGGCCTCGTCCAAGAGACCCAGTACTTC
NA,TRBV19,few,TRBJ2-1,CASSIGWGTYNEQFF,TGTGCCAGTAGTATAGGTTGGGGGACCTACAATGAGCAGTTCTTC
NA,TRBV7-9,NA,TRBJ1-2,CASSLNTEDYGYTF,TGTGCCAGCAGCTTAAACACAGAAGACTATGGCTACACCTTC
NA,TRBV6-1,NA,TRBJ1-5,CASSDRGKGGNQPQHF,TGTGCCAGCAGTGATCGGGGTAAGGGGGGCAATCAGCCCCAGCATTTT
NA,TRBV6-6,many,TRBJ2-7,CASTWDGPYEQYF,TGTGCCAGCACTTGGGACGGTCCCTACGAGCAGTACTTC
TRBD2,TRBV4-1,NA,TRBJ2-7,CASSQDSSGRSEYF,TGCGCCAGCAGCCAAGATTCTAGCGGGAGATCAGAGTACTTC
TRBD1,TRBV12-3/TRBV12-4,many,TRBJ1-5,CASSLSRDSNQPQHF,TGTGCCAGCAGTTTATCCCGGGACAGTAATCAGCCCCAGCATTTT
TRBD2,TRBV29-1,few,TRBJ2-2,CSAMREVSTGELFF,TGCAGCGCCATGCGGGAGGTCAGCACCGGGGAGCTGTTTTTT
NA,TRBV20-1,NA,TRBJ2-7,CSARGGQEETRYF,TGCAGTGCTAGAGGGGGGCAGGAAGAGACCCGGTACTTC
NA,TRBV7-9,NA,TRBJ1-4,CASSFLTDKLFF,TGTGCCAGCAGCTTTTTGACAGATAAACTGTTTTTT
TRBD2,TRBV9,many,TRBJ2-1,CASSARTSGGIYNEQFF,TGTGCCAGCAGCGCTAGGACTAGCGGGGGGATTTACAATGAGCAGTTCTTC
TRBD1,TRBV3-1,NA,TRBJ2-7,CASSRLQGARNEQYF,TGTGCCAGCAGCCGATTACAGGGGGCACGGAACGAGCAGTACTTC
TRBD2,TRBV12-3/TRBV12-4,many,TRBJ2-4,CASSLRGTDIQYF,TGTGCCAGCAGTTTGCGGGGGACGGACATTCAGTACTTC